This T cell receptor beta chain was found in a study of PD-1 blockade in mismatch repair-deficient tumors. Study summary: Enrolled about 2012-2016, patients had progressing, pretreated mismatch repair-deficient cancers of over nine types. Study findings and constraints: Tumor-resident clones, often absent from pretreatment blood, expanded after pembrolizumab and then contracted.

PCR or immunohistochemistry showed mismatch repair deficiency in every enrolled patient. The TCR-sequenced patients were a few responders to pembrolizumab. As regards this clone: Antigen unknown.

The data were produced by immunoSEQ multiplex PCR, yet TCRdb's version contains in-frame clones alone and is incomplete. The repertoire holds tens of thousands of clones, with approximately 88% as singletons. The CDR3 loop spans 15 amino acids. Germline values: CDR1 SQVTM, CDR2 ANQGSEA. Unmatched junction bases numbered 4, after V lost 1 base and J lost 4 bases. The source material was PBMCs, sampled 38 to 40 weeks after starting pembrolizumab. The sequence was obtained from an adult with mismatch repair-deficient cancer. The genes are TRBV29-1 and TRBJ1-2; 12 nucleotides agree with TRBD1. CDR3 nucleotide sequence: TGCAGCGTTGAAGGTGGGACAGGGGGCGGCTATGGCTACACCTTC. This codes for CSVEGGTGGGYGYTF.